This TCR beta chain was captured by sequencing in a study of blood T cell repertoires in COVID-19. Study details: Italy, Spain and the United States were the sources of the convalescent and acute COVID-19 samples. T cells, B-cell-depleted T cells, or PBMCs supplied cDNA or gDNA.

Original analysis: Estimated nucleated cell counts came from reference gene primer amplification. Using immunoSEQ multiplex PCR, the repertoire was profiled, and TCRdb retains in-frame clones only, with some absent. V, J and clone size are taken as reported in that table, and D and trimming were inferred from the DNA itself. The table lists some 670,000 clones, about 90% of them singletons. The V gene's germline CDR1 is SGHRS and CDR2 YFSETQ. This CDR3 has 13 residues. V was shortened by 5 bases and J by 1 base, with 9 bases between the two germline ends. The clonotype was recovered from a woman aged 18-29 years with acute or convalescent COVID-19. The chain recombines TRBV5-1 with TRBJ2-5; weak D call: TRBD2 (6 bases). Sequenced: peripheral blood. In DNA, the CDR3 is TGCGCCAGCAGTGGGACTCCCCAAGAGACCCAGTACTTC. Translated, it gives CASSGTPQETQYF.